This TCR beta chain was documented in a study of identical twins. The CDR3 is made up of 14 amino acids. The V segment lost 2 bases and the J segment 7 bases; nucleotides outside the gene matches: 5. This clonotype was recorded a few times. TCRdb analysed the 5' RACE reads with MiXCR anew, one entry per CDR3 protein. The sample has around 530,000 distinct CDR3 sequences, 15% seen once. The sample was also reused in another study, on yellow fever vaccine responses in identical twins. From that second work: The authors reported partly convergent, partly personalized vaccine responses in identical twins.

V and J are TRBV12-3 or TRBV12-4 and TRBJ2-3, with TRBD2 matching 8 bases. The TCR comes from a woman aged 18 to 35 in good health. The sample consisted of CD4+ T cells sorted from blood. This CDR3 reads CASSLPGRGYTQYF. CDR3 coding DNA: TGTGCCAGCAGTTTACCCGGGAGGGGGTATACGCAGTATTTT.